A single sample is the source of the 7 T cell receptor beta chains below, sequenced in a study of shared clonotypes between healthy human individuals. Cells designated naive CD8 were CD45RO-negative and were positively selected for CCR7, with terminally differentiated effector memory CD45RA+ cells excluded. The table came from immunoSEQ multiplex PCR; TCRdb's copy has only in-frame clones and leaves some out. The sample has roughly 550,000 clones, just under 97% seen once. Source material: naive CD8+ T cells sorted from blood. These receptors were collected from a woman in her 30s in good health.

The V gene is TRBV28, the J gene TRBJ1-2, with D uncertain. Germline CDR1 MDHEN, CDR2 SYDVKM. The CDR3 length is 14 residues. V lost 2 bases, J lost 5 bases, and 12 bases lay in between. CDR3 amino acids: CASSLGDLLYGYTF. The CDR3, as DNA: TGTGCCAGCAGTTTAGGGGATTTATTGTATGGCTACACCTTC.

The V gene is TRBV6-6, the J gene TRBJ2-7; D possibly corresponds to TRBD1 (5 bases). Trimming left V 9 bases short and J 2 bases short, with 14 bases between. This CDR3 is built from 13 residues. CDR1 is MNHNY and CDR2 is SVGAGI in the germline V gene (reference sequence). The CDR3 bases are TGTGCCAGTAGAGATGGGGCCCCCTACGAGCAGTACTTC. It codes for CASRDGAPYEQYF.

This rearrangement joins TRBV6-4 to TRBJ1-1; 7 nucleotides line up with TRBD1. Germline V gene sequence: CDR1 MRHNA, CDR2 SNTAGT. This CDR3 has 19 amino acids. With 2 bases clipped from V and 0 bases from J, the junction kept 15 bases outside the gene matches. The CDR3 spells CASSDPFRGTGVVNTEAFF. In DNA form, the CDR3 reads TGTGCCAGCAGTGACCCATTCAGGGGGACGGGGGTCGTGAACACTGAAGCTTTCTTT.

Comments on this clone: This specimen includes other DNA sequences encoding the same CDR3. The chain combines TRBV11-2 with TRBJ2-1, with no clear D. In germline, CDR1 is SGHAT, CDR2 FQNNGV. This CDR3 region has 13 residues. V shed 5 bases and J shed 10 bases, with 15 bases lying between them. CDR3 residues: CASSLRALEEQFF. CDR3 DNA sequence: TGTGCCAGCAGCCTTAGGGCGTTGGAGGAGCAGTTCTTC.

About this clone: Additional DNA sequences in this sample encode the identical CDR3. The chain joins TRBV27 to TRBJ1-5; TRBD1 is a possible D gene (5 bases). Germline CDR1 is MNHEY and CDR2 is SMNVEV (reference sequence). CDR3 length equals 14 residues. V lost 2 bases to trimming and J lost 4 bases, with 9 bases between them. Written as DNA, the CDR3 is TGTGCCAGCAGTTTAAGGGGCGCAAATCAGCCCCAGCATTTT. Its translation: CASSLRGANQPQHF.

In its sample, this clone was seen once. The CDR3 coding sequence is TGTGCCAGCAGCCCAGCAGGTCAATACAATGAGCAGTTCTTC. It is translated as CASSPAGQYNEQFF. The V gene is TRBV7-6, the J gene TRBJ2-1; D remains unclear. The V gene lost 5 bases and the J gene lost 4 bases, with 12 bases spanning the gap. Germline V gives CDR1 SGHVS, CDR2 FNYEAQ. The CDR3 length is 14 residues.

The gene calls are TRBV6-6 and TRBJ1-2; D gene unclear. Trimming stripped 3 bases from V and 4 bases from J, with 15 bases between. The germline gives CDR1 MNHNY, CDR2 SVGAGI (reference sequence). The CDR3 is made up of 15 amino acids. The CDR3: CASSYVVSPFYGYTF. The DNA of the CDR3 is TGTGCCAGCAGTTATGTGGTCTCCCCCTTCTATGGCTACACCTTC.